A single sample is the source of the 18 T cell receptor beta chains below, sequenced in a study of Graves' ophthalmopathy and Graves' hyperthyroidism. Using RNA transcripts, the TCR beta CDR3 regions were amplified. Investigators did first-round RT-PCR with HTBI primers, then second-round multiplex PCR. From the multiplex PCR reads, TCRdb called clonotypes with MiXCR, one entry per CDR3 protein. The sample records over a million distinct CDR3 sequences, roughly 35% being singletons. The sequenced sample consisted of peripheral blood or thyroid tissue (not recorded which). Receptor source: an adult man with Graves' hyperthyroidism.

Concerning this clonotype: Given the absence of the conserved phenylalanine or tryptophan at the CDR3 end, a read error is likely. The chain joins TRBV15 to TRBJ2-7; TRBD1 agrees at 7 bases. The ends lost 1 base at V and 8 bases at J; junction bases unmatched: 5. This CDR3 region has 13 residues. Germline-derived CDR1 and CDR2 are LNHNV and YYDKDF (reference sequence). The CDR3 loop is CATSRVRGLQQYC. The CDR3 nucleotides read TGTGCCACCAGCAGAGTCAGGGGGTTGCAGCAGTACTGC.

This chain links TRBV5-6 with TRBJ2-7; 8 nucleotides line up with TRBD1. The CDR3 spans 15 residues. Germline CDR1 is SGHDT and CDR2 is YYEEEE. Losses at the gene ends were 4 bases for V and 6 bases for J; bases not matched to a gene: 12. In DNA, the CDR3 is TGTGCCAGCAGCACCGGACAGGGTCTGATGCGCGAGCAGTACTTC. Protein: CASSTGQGLMREQYF. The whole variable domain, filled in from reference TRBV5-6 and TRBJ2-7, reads DAGVTQSPTHLIKTRGQQVTLRCSPKSGHDTVSWYQQALGQGPQFIFQYYEEEERQRGNFPDRFSGHQFPNYSSELNVNALLLGDSALYLCASSTGQGLMREQYFGPGTRLTVT.

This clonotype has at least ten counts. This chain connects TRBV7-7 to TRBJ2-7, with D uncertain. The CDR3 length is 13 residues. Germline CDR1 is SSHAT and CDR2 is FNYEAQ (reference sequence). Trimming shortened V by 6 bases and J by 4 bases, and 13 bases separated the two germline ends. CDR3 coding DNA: TGTGCCAGCAGTCCGCATCCCGGGTACGAGCAGTACTTC. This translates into CASSPHPGYEQYF.

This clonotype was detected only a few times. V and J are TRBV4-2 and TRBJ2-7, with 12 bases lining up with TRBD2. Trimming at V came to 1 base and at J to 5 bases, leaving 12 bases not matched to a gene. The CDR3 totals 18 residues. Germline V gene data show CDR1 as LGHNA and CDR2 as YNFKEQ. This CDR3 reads CASSQVGGLAGLIDEQYF. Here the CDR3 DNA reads TGTGCCAGCAGCCAAGTGGGTGGACTAGCGGGACTTATTGACGAGCAGTACTTC.

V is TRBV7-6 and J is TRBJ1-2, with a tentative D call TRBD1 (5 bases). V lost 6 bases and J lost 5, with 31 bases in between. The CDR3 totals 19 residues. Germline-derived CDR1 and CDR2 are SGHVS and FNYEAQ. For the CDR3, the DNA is TGTGCCAGCAGTTTATCTGCGGGCGGGGGATTTGGGGGACCTTATGGCTACACCTTC. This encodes CASSLSAGGGFGGPYGYTF.

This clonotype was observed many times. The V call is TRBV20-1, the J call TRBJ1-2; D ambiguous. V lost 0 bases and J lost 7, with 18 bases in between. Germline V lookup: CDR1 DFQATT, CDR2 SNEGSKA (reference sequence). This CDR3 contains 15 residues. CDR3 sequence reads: CSARDYGKGLGGYTF. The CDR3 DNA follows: TGCAGTGCTAGAGATTATGGGAAGGGCCTCGGTGGCTACACCTTC.

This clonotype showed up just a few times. DNA for the CDR3: TGCGCCAGCAGTACCTCCTGGCGGGCCCTGGAGACCCAGTACTTC. Translated, it gives CASSTSWRALETQYF. V is TRBV10-2 and J is TRBJ2-5, with D tentatively TRBD2 (5 bases). The length of the CDR3 is 15 residues. The V gene's germline CDR1 is WSHSY and CDR2 SAAADI. Deletions cut 5 bases from V and 5 bases from J, with 18 bases between.

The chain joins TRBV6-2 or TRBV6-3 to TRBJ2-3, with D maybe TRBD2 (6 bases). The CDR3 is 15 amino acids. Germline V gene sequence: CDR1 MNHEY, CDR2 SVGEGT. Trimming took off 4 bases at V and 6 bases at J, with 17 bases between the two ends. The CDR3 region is CASSLGGIIADTQYF. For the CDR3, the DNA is TGTGCCAGCAGTTTGGGGGGTATCATTGCTGATACGCAGTATTTT.

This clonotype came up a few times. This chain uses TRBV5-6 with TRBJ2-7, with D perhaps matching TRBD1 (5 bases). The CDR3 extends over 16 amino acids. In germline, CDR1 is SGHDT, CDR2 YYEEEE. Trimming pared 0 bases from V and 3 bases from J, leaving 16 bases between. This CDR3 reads CASSLAFGRAVYEQYF. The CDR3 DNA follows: TGTGCCAGCAGCTTGGCTTTTGGCAGGGCGGTCTACGAGCAGTACTTC.

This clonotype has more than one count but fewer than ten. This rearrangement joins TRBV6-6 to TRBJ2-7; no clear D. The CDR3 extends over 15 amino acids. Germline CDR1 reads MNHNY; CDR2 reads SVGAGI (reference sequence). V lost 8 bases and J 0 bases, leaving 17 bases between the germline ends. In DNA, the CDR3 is TGTGCCAGCGGTACTCTTGCCGGGCCCTCCTACGAGCAGTACTTC. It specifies CASGTLAGPSYEQYF.

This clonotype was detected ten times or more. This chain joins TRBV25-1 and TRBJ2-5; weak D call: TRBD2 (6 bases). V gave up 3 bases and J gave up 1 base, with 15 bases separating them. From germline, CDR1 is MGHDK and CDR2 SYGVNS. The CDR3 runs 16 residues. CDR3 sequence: CASSDAGRGLQETQYF. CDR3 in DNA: TGTGCCAGCAGTGACGCGGGGAGAGGACTCCAAGAGACCCAGTACTTC. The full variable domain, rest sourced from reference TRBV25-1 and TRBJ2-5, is EADIYQTPRYLVIGTGKKITLECSQTMGHDKMYWYQQDPGMELHLIHYSYGVNSTEKGDLSSESTVSRIRTEHFPLTLESARPSHTSQYLCASSDAGRGLQETQYFGPGTRLLVL.

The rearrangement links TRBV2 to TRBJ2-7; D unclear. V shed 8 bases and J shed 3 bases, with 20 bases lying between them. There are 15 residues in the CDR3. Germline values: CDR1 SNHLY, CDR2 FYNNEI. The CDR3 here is CASSPNGAVDYEQYF. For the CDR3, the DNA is TGTGCCAGCTCCCCAAATGGCGCCGTGGACTACGAGCAGTACTTC.

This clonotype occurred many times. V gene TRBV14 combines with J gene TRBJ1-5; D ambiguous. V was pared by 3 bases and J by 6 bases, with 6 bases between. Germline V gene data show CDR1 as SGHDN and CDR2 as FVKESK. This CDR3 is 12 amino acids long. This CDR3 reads CASSQGVQPQHF. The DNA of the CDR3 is TGTGCCAGCAGCCAGGGAGTTCAGCCCCAGCATTTT. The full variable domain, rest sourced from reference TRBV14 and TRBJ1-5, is EAGVTQFPSHSVIEKGQTVTLRCDPISGHDNLYWYRRVMGKEIKFLLHFVKESKQDESGMPNNRFLAERTGGTYSTLKVQPAELEDSGVYFCASSQGVQPQHFGDGTRLSIL.

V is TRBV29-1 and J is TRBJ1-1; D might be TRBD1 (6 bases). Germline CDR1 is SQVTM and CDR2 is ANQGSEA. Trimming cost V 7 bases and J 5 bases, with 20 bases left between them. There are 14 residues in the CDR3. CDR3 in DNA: TGCAGCGCATTAGCGGGGGGGCGGAATACTGAAGCTTTCTTT. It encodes CSALAGGRNTEAFF.

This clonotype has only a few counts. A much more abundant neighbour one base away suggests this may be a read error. CDR3 nucleotides: TGCAGCGCCAAAACATCCGGGGCAGATGGCTACACCTTC. It encodes CSAKTSGADGYTF. The chain combines TRBV29-1 with TRBJ1-2; TRBD1 might be the D (5 bases). CDR1 and CDR2 from the germline V gene are SQVTM and ANQGSEA. The CDR3 spans 13 residues. The germline V and J ends were trimmed by 7 bases and 6 bases, with 18 bases remaining between them. The variable domain in full, completed from reference TRBV29-1 and TRBJ1-2, reads SAVISQKPSRDICQRGTSLTIQCQVDSQVTMMFWYRQQPGQSLTLIATANQGSEATYESGFVIDKFPISRPNLTFSTLTVSNMSPEDSSIYLCSAKTSGADGYTFGSGTRLTVV.

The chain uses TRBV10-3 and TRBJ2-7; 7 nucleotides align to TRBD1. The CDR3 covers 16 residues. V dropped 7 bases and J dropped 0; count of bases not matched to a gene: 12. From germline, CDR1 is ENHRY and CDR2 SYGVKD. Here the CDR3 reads CAINPTGARASYEQYF. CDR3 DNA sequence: TGTGCCATCAACCCCACAGGGGCGCGCGCCTCCTACGAGCAGTACTTC.

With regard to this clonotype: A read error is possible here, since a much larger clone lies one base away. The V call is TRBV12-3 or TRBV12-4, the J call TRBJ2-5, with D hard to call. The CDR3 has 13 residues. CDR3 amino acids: CATSARYQGTQYF. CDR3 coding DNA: TGTGCCACCTCAGCCCGGTACCAAGGGACCCAGTACTTC.

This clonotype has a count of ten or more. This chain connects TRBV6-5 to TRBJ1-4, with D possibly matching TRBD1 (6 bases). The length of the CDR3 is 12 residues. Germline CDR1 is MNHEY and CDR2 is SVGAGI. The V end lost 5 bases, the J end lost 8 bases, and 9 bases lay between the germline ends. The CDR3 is CASSADREKLFF. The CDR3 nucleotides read TGTGCCAGCAGTGCTGACAGGGAAAAACTGTTTTTT.